Below, 27 T cell receptor beta chains from the same sample are listed, as sequenced in a study of blood T cell repertoires in COVID-19. The data were produced by immunoSEQ multiplex PCR, yet TCRdb's version contains in-frame clones alone and is incomplete. This sample yields approximately 530,000 clones, of which roughly 91% are seen a single time; 7.8% belongs to the top ten. The sample was peripheral blood. Source of these receptors: a woman in her forties or fifties with COVID-19, enrolled during active disease.

This clone was counted once. V is TRBV11-2 and J is TRBJ2-7; 9 positions agree with TRBD1. Germline values: CDR1 SGHAT, CDR2 FQNNGV. V lost 4 bases and J lost 6; bases outside the gene matches: 7. The CDR3 runs 14 residues. CDR3 sequence reads: CASSSGTGLSEQYF. CDR3 sequence (DNA): TGTGCCAGCAGCTCCGGGACAGGGTTATCCGAGCAGTACTTC.

The chain has TRBV13 and TRBJ2-1; TRBD2 matches at 8 bases. CDR1 is PRHDT and CDR2 is FYEKMQ in the germline V gene (reference sequence). The CDR3 consists of 17 residues. V lost 4 bases to trimming and J lost 6 bases; unmatched junction nucleotides: 14. The CDR3: CASSSDSSGGASNEQFF. Written as DNA, the CDR3 is TGTGCCAGCAGCTCCGACTCGTCCGGGGGGGCCAGCAATGAGCAGTTCTTC.

The rearrangement uses TRBV6-5 and TRBJ2-1; tentative D call: TRBD1 (6 bases). Germline V gene lookup returns CDR1 MNHEY and CDR2 SVGAGI. The CDR3 contains 14 residues. The CDR3 bases are TGTGCTACACAGGGAAGGAGCTCCTACAATGAGCAGTTCTTC. This codes for CATQGRSSYNEQFF.

This chain uses TRBV3-1 (or the pseudogene TRBV3-2) with TRBJ1-6, with 7 bases that match TRBD1. V shed 6 bases, J shed 8 bases, and the junction held 13 bases outside the gene matches. This CDR3 is built from 16 residues. Germline assignment: CDR1 LGHDT and CDR2 YNNKEL (reference sequence). CDR3 sequence reads: CASRASQGGWDSPLHF. As DNA, the CDR3 is TGTGCCAGCAGAGCCTCCCAGGGGGGTTGGGATTCACCCCTCCACTTT.

This rearrangement joins TRBV4-1 to TRBJ1-4; 8 bases match TRBD1. The CDR3 loop spans 14 amino acids. V dropped 5 bases and J dropped 8; count of bases not matched to a gene: 7. The germline V gene encodes CDR1 MGHRA and CDR2 YSYEKL. In nucleotides, the CDR3 is TGCGCCAGCAGCGCGGACAGGGTGGGGGAAAAACTGTTTTTT. Protein sequence: CASSADRVGEKLFF.

The V gene is TRBV6-1, the J gene TRBJ1-4; 8 nucleotides align to TRBD1. The junction had 6 bases not matched to a gene; V was cut back by 0 bases and J by 6 bases. The germline gives CDR1 MNHNS, CDR2 SASEGT. The CDR3 is 16 amino acids. The DNA of the CDR3 is TGTGCCAGCAGTGAAGCGGGCTGGACAGGGCATGAAAAACTGTTTTTT. This gives the protein CASSEAGWTGHEKLFF.

The chain recombines TRBV7-2 with TRBJ1-3; 9 bases line up with TRBD1. The CDR3 runs 15 residues. Losses at the gene ends were 11 bases for V and 5 bases for J; bases not matched to a gene: 13. Per the germline V gene, CDR1 is SGHTA and CDR2 is FQGNSA. CDR3 residues: CAGETSGTGRNTIYF. As DNA, the CDR3 is TGTGCCGGCGAAACGTCCGGGACAGGGAGAAACACCATATATTTT.

The V and J genes are TRBV5-1 and TRBJ2-2; TRBD1 is a possible D gene (6 bases). The CDR3 is 17 residues long. The germline V and J ends were trimmed by 0 bases and 0 bases, with 12 bases remaining between them. CDR1 SGHRS and CDR2 YFSETQ come from the germline V gene. CDR3 nucleotides: TGCGCCAGCAGCTTGGAACAGGGCCTATCGAACACCGGGGAGCTGTTTTTT. This translates into CASSLEQGLSNTGELFF.

V gene TRBV2 combines with J gene TRBJ2-7; 8 bases line up with TRBD1. The CDR3 spans 16 residues. V was clipped by 5 bases and J by 1 base; unmatched bases: 10. Looked up from germline, CDR1 is SNHLY and CDR2 is FYNNEI. CDR3 sequence reads: CASSYLGTGPSYEQYF. CDR3 DNA: TGTGCCAGCAGTTACTTAGGGACAGGTCCTTCCTACGAGCAGTACTTC. Filled out from reference TRBV2 and TRBJ2-7, the complete variable domain reads EPEVTQTPSHQVTQMGQEVILRCVPISNHLYFYWYRQILGQKVEFLVSFYNNEISEKSEIFDDQFSVERPDGSNFTLKIRSTKLEDSAMYFCASSYLGTGPSYEQYFGPGTRLTVT.

Details on this clone: The same CDR3 is also encoded by other DNA sequences in this sample. V and J are TRBV5-1 and TRBJ1-2, with 8 bases lining up with TRBD1. This CDR3 comprises 14 residues. V was clipped by 0 bases and J by 4 bases; unmatched bases: 2. CDR1 is SGHRS and CDR2 is YFSETQ in the germline V gene. The CDR3 region has the DNA TGCGCCAGCAGCTTGGGACAGGGGATCTATGGCTACACCTTC. Residues: CASSLGQGIYGYTF.

V and J are TRBV6-5 and TRBJ1-4; D uncertain. Per germline, CDR1 MNHEY and CDR2 SVGAGI. The V end lost 10 bases, the J end lost 8 bases, and 14 bases lay between the germline ends. The CDR3 runs 12 residues. CDR3 region: CATKRTEEKLFF. CDR3 DNA: TGTGCCACTAAACGGACTGAAGAAAAACTGTTTTTT.

CDR3 sequence: CASSYLGQGDQPQHF. Here the CDR3 DNA reads TGTGCCAGCAGTTACCTCGGACAGGGGGATCAGCCCCAGCATTTT. This chain connects TRBV6-6 to TRBJ1-5, with 10 bases fitting TRBD1. Germline-derived CDR1 and CDR2 are MNHNY and SVGAGI (reference sequence). With V trimmed by 2 bases and J by 5 bases, 3 bases remained unmatched. The CDR3 is 15 amino acids.

This rearrangement joins TRBV27 to TRBJ1-2; 9 bases are shared with TRBD1. The CDR3 runs 15 residues. V lost 5 bases, J lost 4 bases, and 8 bases stayed unmatched. Germline V gives CDR1 MNHEY, CDR2 SMNVEV (reference sequence). In nucleotides, the CDR3 is TGTGCCAGCAGTCTAATAGGGACAGGGATCTATGGCTACACCTTC. The encoded protein is CASSLIGTGIYGYTF.

The CDR3 is CASSSRGETQYF. The CDR3 nucleotides are TGTGCCAGCAGTTCGAGGGGGGAGACCCAGTACTTC. The chain is built from TRBV27 and TRBJ2-5; possible D gene TRBD1, 6 bases. The germline V gene has CDR1 MNHEY and CDR2 SMNVEV (reference sequence). This CDR3 has 12 amino acids. V gave up 4 bases and J gave up 5 bases, with 8 bases separating them.

The CDR3 here is CASSLGQGDEKLFF. The CDR3 nucleotides read TGTGCCAGCTCACTGGGACAGGGTGATGAAAAACTGTTTTTT. The chain uses TRBV18 and TRBJ1-4; TRBD1 aligns across 9 bases. Losses at the gene ends were 4 bases for V and 6 bases for J; bases not matched to a gene: 3. The CDR3 sequence is 14 residues long. CDR1 is KGHSH, CDR2 LQKENI, per germline.

The rearrangement uses TRBV30 and TRBJ1-6, with D uncertain. Trimming took off 3 bases at V and 3 bases at J, with 9 bases between the two ends. CDR3 length equals 14 residues. Germline-derived CDR1 and CDR2 are GTSNPN and SVGIG (reference sequence). CDR3: CAWSPSGYNSPLHF. CDR3 in DNA: TGTGCCTGGAGCCCGTCCGGCTATAATTCACCCCTCCACTTT.

The chain joins TRBV9 to TRBJ1-4, with a possible D match to TRBD1 (5 bases). In germline, CDR1 is SGDLS, CDR2 YYNGEE. Trimming pared 4 bases from V and 0 bases from J, leaving 16 bases between. The CDR3 extends over 17 amino acids. CDR3 region: CASSLSGGAATNEKLFF. The CDR3 nucleotides are TGTGCCAGCAGCTTAAGCGGGGGTGCCGCAACTAATGAAAAACTGTTTTTT.

The genes are TRBV30 and TRBJ2-2; 15 bases match TRBD2. The CDR3 spans 17 residues. Germline V gene sequence: CDR1 GTSNPN, CDR2 SVGIG (reference sequence). V lost 4 bases and J lost 6; bases outside the gene matches: 9. Here the CDR3 DNA reads TGTGCCTGGACCCGAGGACTAGCGGGGGGGGTATCCGGGGAGCTGTTTTTT. Amino acid sequence: CAWTRGLAGGVSGELFF.

The CDR3 loop reads CASSEATGGGYGYTF. The CDR3 DNA reads as TGTGCCAGCAGTGAGGCAACAGGGGGCGGCTATGGCTACACCTTC. V is TRBV25-1 and J is TRBJ1-2; 9 bases are shared with TRBD1. Unmatched junction bases numbered 6, after V lost 3 bases and J lost 4 bases. The CDR3 length is 15 residues. Germline V lookup: CDR1 MGHDK, CDR2 SYGVNS.

This sequence joins TRBV12-3 or TRBV12-4 and TRBJ1-1, with TRBD1 as a possible D gene (6 bases). The V and J ends lost 6 bases and 6 bases respectively, with 14 bases between them. The CDR3 runs to 13 residues. The CDR3 protein is CASSPGGFAEAFF. CDR3 DNA sequence: TGTGCCAGCAGCCCGGGGGGCTTCGCTGAAGCTTTCTTT.

This rearrangement joins TRBV10-3 to TRBJ1-4, with D possibly TRBD1 on 5 matching bases. CDR1 ENHRY and CDR2 SYGVKD come from the germline V gene. The CDR3 totals 13 residues. Trimming pared 10 bases from V and 7 bases from J, leaving 16 bases between. Written as DNA, the CDR3 is TGTGCCACGGAGGAGGGGCCGGGTGAAAAACTGTTTTTT. Translating gives CATEEGPGEKLFF.

This chain connects TRBV6-5 to TRBJ2-7, with 7 bases matching TRBD1. V lost 7 bases and J lost 3; bases outside the gene matches: 9. CDR3 length equals 14 residues. The germline V gene encodes CDR1 MNHEY and CDR2 SVGAGI. This CDR3 is CASTIRDSLYEQYF. CDR3 sequence (DNA): TGTGCCAGCACCATCCGGGACAGCCTCTACGAGCAGTACTTC.

The chain joins TRBV18 to TRBJ2-3; the D gene is possibly TRBD2 (7 bases). The CDR3 contains 16 residues. V gave up 0 bases and J gave up 9 bases, with 19 bases separating them. Germline CDR1 reads KGHSH; CDR2 reads LQKENI. CDR3: CASSPPIGGAARTQYF. DNA for the CDR3: TGTGCCAGCTCACCACCAATAGGGGGGGCCGCAAGAACGCAGTATTTT.

This sequence joins TRBV25-1 and TRBJ2-5; D ambiguous. V was trimmed by 4 bases and J by 5 bases, leaving 11 bases between them. This CDR3 spans 13 amino acids. The germline V gene has CDR1 MGHDK and CDR2 SYGVNS. This CDR3 reads CASSGSPQETQYF. The CDR3 DNA sequence: TGTGCCAGCAGTGGCTCACCCCAGGAGACCCAGTACTTC.

For this clone: Other nucleotide sequences from this sample produce the same CDR3. V gene TRBV10-3 combines with J gene TRBJ1-1; tentative D call: TRBD1 (5 bases). CDR1 and CDR2 (germline): ENHRY, SYGVKD. The ends were cut back, 0 bases at V and 5 bases at J, with 7 bases in the middle. There are 13 residues in the CDR3. The CDR3 loop is CAISESGGTEAFF. The CDR3 DNA reads as TGTGCCATCAGTGAGTCGGGGGGTACTGAAGCTTTCTTT.

This clone has just one count. J is TRBJ1-1 and V is TRBV5-4; TRBD1 aligns across 9 bases. The CDR3 sequence is 15 residues long. With V trimmed by 4 bases and J by 3 bases, 7 bases remained unmatched. Germline CDR1 SGHNT, CDR2 YYREEE (reference sequence). DNA for the CDR3: TGTGCCAGCAGCCCCTGGACAGGGGACGACACTGAAGCTTTCTTT. It is translated as CASSPWTGDDTEAFF.

Only one count was recorded for this clone. The chain carries TRBV25-1 and TRBJ2-6; the match to TRBD1 covers 9 bases. CDR1 is MGHDK and CDR2 is SYGVNS in the germline V gene. The CDR3 runs 18 residues. V lost 4 bases and J lost 0; bases outside the gene matches: 7. The CDR3 loop is CASSADRGVNSGANVLTF. Written as DNA, the CDR3 is TGTGCCAGCAGTGCGGACAGGGGTGTGAACTCTGGGGCCAACGTCCTGACTTTC.